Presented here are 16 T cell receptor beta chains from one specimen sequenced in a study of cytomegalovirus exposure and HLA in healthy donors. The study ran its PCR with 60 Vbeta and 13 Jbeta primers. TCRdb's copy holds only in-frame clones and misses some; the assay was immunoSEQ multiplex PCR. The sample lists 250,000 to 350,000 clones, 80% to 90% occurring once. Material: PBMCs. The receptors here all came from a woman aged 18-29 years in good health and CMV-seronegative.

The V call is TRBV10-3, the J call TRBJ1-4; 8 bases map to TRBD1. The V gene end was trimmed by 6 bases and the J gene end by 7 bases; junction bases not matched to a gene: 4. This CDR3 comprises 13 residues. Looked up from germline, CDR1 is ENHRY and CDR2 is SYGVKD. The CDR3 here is CAISPGQGEKLFF. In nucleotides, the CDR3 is TGTGCCATCAGCCCCGGACAGGGTGAAAAACTGTTTTTT.

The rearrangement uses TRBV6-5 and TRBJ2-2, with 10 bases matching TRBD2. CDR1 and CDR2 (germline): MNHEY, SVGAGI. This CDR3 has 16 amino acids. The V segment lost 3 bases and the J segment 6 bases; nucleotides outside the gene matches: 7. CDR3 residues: CASSYIETSGPGELFF. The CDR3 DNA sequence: TGTGCCAGCAGTTATATAGAGACTAGCGGGCCCGGGGAGCTGTTTTTT.

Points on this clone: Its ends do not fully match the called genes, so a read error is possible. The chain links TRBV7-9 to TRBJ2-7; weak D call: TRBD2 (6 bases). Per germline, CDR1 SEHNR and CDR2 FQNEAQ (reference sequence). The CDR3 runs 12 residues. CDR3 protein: CSSSPGGGEQYF. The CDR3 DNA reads TGTTCCAGCAGCCCCGGGGGTGGCGAGCAGTACTTC.

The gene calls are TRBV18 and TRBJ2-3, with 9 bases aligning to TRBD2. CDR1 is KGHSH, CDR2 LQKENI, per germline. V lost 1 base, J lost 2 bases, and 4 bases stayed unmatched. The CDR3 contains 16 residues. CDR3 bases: TGTGCCAGCTCACCACAGCGGGGGGCCTTCACAGATACGCAGTATTTT. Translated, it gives CASSPQRGAFTDTQYF.

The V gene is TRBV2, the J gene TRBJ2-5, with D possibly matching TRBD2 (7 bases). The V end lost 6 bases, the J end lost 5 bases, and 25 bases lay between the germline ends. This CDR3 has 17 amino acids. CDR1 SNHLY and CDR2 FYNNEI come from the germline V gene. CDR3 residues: CASSSDPVGGPRETQYF. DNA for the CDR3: TGTGCCAGCAGCTCCGATCCAGTGGGGGGGCCGAGGGAGACCCAGTACTTC.

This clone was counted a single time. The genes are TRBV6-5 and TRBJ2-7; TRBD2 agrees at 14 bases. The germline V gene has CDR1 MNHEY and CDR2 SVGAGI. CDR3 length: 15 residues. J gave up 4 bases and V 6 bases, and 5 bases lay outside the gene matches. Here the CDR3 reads CASSLGLAGGYEQYF. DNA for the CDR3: TGTGCCAGCAGCCTTGGACTAGCGGGGGGATACGAGCAGTACTTC.

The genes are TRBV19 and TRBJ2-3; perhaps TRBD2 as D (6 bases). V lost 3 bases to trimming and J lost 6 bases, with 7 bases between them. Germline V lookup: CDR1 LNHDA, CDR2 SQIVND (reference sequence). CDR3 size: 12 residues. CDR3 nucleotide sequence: TGTGCCAGTAGTATGGGAGGCGATACGCAGTATTTT. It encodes CASSMGGDTQYF.

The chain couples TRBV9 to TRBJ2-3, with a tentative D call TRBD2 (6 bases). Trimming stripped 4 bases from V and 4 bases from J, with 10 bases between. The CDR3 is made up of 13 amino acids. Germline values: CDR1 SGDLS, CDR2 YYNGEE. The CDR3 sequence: CASSTQRADTQYF. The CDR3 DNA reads TGTGCCAGCAGCACTCAGCGGGCAGATACGCAGTATTTT.

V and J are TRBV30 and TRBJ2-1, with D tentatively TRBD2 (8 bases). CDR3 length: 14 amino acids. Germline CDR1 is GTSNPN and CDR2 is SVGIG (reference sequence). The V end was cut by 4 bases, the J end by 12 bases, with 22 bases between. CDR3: CAWMGAGGTRGQFF. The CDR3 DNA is TGTGCCTGGATGGGGGCAGGGGGGACTAGAGGGCAGTTCTTC.

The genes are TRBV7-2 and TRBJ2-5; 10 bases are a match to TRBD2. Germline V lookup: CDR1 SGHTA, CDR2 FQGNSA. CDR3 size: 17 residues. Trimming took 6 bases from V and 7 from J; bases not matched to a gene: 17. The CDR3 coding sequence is TGTGCCAGCAGAGCAGAAGGGGCTAGCGGGGGTCGGGGGACCCAGTACTTC. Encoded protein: CASRAEGASGGRGTQYF.

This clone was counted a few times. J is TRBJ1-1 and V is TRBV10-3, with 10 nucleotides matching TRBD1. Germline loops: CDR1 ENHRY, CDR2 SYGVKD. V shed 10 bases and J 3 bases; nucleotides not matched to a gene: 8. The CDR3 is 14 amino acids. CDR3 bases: TGTGCCACTCGACAGGGGGCTGATGACACTGAAGCTTTCTTT. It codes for CATRQGADDTEAFF.

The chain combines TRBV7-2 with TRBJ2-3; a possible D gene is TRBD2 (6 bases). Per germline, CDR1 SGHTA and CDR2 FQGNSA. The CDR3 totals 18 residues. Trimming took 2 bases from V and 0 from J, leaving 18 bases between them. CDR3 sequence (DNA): TGTGCCAGCAGCTTACGTGCGGGGTCTACCTCTAGCACAGATACGCAGTATTTT. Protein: CASSLRAGSTSSTDTQYF.

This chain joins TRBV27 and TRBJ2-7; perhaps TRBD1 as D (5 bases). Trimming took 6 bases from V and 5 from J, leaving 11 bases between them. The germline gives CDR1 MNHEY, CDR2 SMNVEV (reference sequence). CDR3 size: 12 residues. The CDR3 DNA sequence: TGTGCCAGCAGCGCCAAGGGGAACGAGCAGTACTTC. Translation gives CASSAKGNEQYF.

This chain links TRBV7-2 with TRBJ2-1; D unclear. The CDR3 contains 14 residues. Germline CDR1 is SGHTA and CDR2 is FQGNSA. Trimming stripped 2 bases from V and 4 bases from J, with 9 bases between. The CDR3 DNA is TGTGCCAGCAGCTTATTGGCTCGTTACAATGAGCAGTTCTTC. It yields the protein CASSLLARYNEQFF.

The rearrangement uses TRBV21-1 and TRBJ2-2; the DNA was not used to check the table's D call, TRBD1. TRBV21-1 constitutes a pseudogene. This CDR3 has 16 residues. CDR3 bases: TGTGCCAGCAGCAAGAAAAACAGGGTAACGGGCGGGGAGCTGTTTTTT. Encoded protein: CASSKKNRVTGGELFF.

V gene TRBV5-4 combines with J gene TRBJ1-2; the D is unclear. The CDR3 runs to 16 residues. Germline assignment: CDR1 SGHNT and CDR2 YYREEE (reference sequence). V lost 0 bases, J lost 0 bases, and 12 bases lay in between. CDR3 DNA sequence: TGTGCCAGCAGCTTGGATCTTCTTAGCCCTAACTATGGCTACACCTTC. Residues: CASSLDLLSPNYGYTF.